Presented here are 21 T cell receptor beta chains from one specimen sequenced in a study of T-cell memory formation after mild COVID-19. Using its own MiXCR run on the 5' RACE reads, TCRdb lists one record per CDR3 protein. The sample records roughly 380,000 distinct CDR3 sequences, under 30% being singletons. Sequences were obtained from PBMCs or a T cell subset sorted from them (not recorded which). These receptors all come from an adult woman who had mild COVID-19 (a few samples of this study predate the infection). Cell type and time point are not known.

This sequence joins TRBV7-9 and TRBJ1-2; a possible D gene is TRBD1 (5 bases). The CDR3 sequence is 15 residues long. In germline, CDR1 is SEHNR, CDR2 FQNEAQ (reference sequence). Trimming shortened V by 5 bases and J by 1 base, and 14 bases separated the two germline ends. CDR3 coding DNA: TGTGCCAGCAGCCCCTCCAGGGTGGTTAACTATGGCTACACCTTC. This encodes CASSPSRVVNYGYTF.

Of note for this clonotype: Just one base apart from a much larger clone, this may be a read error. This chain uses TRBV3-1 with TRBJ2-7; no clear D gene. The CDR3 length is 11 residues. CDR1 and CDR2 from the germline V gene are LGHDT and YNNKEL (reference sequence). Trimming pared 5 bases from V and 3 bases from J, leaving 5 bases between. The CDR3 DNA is TGTGCCAGCAGCGCCATCTACGAGCAGTACTTC. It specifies CASSAIYEQYF.

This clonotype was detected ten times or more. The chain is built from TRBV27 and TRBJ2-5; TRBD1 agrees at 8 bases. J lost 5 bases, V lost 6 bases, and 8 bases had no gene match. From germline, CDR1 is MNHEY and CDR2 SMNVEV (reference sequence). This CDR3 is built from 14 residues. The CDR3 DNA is TGTGCCAGCAGGCCCGACAGGGGTTCGGAGACCCAGTACTTC. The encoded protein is CASRPDRGSETQYF.

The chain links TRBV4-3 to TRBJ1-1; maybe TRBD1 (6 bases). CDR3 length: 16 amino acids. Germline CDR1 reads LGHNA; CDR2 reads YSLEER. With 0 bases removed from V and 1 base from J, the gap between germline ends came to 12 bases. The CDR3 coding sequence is TGCGCCAGCAGCCAAGATAGGGGGTACCGGAACACTGAAGCTTTCTTT. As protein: CASSQDRGYRNTEAFF.

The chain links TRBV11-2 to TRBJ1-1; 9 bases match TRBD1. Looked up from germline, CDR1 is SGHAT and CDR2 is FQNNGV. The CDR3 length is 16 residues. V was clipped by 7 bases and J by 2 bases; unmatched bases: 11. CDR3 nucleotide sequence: TGTGCCAGCACCGACCGGGACAGGGCGTTCAACACTGAAGCTTTCTTT. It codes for CASTDRDRAFNTEAFF.

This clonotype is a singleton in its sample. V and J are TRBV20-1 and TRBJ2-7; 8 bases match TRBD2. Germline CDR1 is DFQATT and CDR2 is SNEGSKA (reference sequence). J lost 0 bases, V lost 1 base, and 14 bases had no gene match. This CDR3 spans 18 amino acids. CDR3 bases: TGCAGTGCTAGAGGAGTCGATCCTACTAGCGGAGCCTCCTACGAGCAGTACTTC. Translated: CSARGVDPTSGASYEQYF.

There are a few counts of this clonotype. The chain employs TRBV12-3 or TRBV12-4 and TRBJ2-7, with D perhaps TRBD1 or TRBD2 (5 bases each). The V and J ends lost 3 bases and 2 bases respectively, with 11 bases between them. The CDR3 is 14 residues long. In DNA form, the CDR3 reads TGTGCCAGCAGTTTTGGGGACGAAGCCTACGAGCAGTACTTC. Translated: CASSFGDEAYEQYF.

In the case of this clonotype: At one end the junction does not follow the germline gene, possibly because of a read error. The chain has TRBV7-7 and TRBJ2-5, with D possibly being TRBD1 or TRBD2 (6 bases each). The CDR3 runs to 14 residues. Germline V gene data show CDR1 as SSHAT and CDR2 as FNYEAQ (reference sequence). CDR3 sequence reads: CASSESGGRETQYF. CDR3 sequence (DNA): TGTGCTAGCAGCGAGTCTGGGGGGCGAGAGACCCAGTACTTC. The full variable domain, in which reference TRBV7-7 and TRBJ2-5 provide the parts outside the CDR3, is GAGVSQSPRYKVTKRGQDVTLRCDPISSHATLYWYQQALGQGPEFLTYFNYEAQPDKSGLPSDRFSAERPEGSISTLTIQRTEQRDSAMYRCASSESGGRETQYFGPGTRLLVL.

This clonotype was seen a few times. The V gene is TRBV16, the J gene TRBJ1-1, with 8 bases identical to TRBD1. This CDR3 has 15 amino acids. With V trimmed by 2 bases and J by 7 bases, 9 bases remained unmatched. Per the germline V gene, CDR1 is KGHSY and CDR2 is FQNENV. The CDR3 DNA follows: TGTGCCAGCAGCCAACCGTCAGGGGGCTGGAGTGAAGCTTTCTTT. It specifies CASSQPSGGWSEAFF.

CDR3 sequence reads: CASSLGRVINSPLHF. The CDR3 nucleotides are TGTGCCAGCAGTTTGGGCAGGGTAATCAATTCACCCCTCCACTTT. The chain uses TRBV12-3 or TRBV12-4 and TRBJ1-6; possibly TRBD1 for D (5 bases). The V and J ends lost 3 bases and 7 bases respectively, with 13 bases between them. The length of the CDR3 is 15 residues.

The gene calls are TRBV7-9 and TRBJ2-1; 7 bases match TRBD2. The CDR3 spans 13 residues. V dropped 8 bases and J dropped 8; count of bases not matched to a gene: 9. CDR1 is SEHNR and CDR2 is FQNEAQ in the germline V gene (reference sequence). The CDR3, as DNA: TGTGCCAGCTCCCCCGGGGGGAGGGATGAGCAGTTCTTC. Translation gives CASSPGGRDEQFF. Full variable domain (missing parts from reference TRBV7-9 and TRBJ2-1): DTGVSQNPRHKITKRGQNVTFRCDPISEHNRLYWYRQTLGQGPEFLTYFQNEAQLEKSRLLSDRFSAERPKGSFSTLEIQRTEQGDSAMYLCASSPGGRDEQFFGPGTRLTVL.

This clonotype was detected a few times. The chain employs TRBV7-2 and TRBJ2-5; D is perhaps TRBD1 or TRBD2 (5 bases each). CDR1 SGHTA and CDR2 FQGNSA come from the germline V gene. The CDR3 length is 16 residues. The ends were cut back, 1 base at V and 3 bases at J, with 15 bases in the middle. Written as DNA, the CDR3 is TGTGCCAGCAGCTTAGGATGGGGGAGTAGGGAAGAGACCCAGTACTTC. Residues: CASSLGWGSREETQYF.

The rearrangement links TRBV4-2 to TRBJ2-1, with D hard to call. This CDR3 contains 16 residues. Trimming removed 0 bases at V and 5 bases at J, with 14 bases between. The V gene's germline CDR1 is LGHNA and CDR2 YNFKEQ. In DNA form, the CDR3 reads TGTGCCAGCAGCCAAGATACAGTTTTTCCTAACAATGAGCAGTTCTTC. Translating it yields CASSQDTVFPNNEQFF.

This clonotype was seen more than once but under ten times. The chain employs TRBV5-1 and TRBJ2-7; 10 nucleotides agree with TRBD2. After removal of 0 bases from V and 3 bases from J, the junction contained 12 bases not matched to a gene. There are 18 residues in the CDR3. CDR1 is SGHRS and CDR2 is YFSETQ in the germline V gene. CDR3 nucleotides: TGCGCCAGCAGCTTGGCCGGACAGCGGGGGGGATTTTTCTACGAGCAGTACTTC. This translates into CASSLAGQRGGFFYEQYF.

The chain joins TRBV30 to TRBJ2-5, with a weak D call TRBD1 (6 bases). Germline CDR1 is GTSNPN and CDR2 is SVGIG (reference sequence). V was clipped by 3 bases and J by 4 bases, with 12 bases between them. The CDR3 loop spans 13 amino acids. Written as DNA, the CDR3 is TGTGCCTGGAGCACAGGGCAGGTAGAGACCCAGTACTTC. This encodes CAWSTGQVETQYF.

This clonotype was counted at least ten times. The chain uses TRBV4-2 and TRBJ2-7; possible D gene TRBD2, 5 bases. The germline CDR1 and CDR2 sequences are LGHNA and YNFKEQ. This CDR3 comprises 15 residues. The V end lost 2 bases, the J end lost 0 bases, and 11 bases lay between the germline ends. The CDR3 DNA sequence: TGTGCCAGCAGCCAAATCCACGGGGACTCCTACGAGCAGTACTTC. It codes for CASSQIHGDSYEQYF.

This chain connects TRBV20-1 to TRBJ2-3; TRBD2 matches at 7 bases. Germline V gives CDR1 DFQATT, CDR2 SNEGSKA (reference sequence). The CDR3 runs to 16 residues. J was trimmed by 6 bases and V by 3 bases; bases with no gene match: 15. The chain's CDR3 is CSARGAGVPRSDTQYF. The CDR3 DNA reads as TGCAGTGCTAGGGGTGCGGGGGTCCCGAGGAGCGATACGCAGTATTTT.

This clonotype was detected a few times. The CDR3 here is CASSLDFTGGNTIYF. CDR3 coding DNA: TGTGCCAGCAGCTTAGATTTTACAGGAGGAAACACCATATATTTT. The chain has TRBV11-2 and TRBJ1-3; D perhaps matches TRBD1 (5 bases). Trimming removed 0 bases from V and 4 bases from J, with 10 bases in between. The CDR3 totals 15 residues. From germline, CDR1 is SGHAT and CDR2 FQNNGV.

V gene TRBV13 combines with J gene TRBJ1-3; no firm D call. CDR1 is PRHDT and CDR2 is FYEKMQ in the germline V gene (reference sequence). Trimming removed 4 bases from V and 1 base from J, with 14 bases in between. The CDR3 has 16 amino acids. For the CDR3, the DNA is TGTGCCAGCAGCTCCGTTCGCTGGGGTTCTGGAAACACCATATATTTT. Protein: CASSSVRWGSGNTIYF.

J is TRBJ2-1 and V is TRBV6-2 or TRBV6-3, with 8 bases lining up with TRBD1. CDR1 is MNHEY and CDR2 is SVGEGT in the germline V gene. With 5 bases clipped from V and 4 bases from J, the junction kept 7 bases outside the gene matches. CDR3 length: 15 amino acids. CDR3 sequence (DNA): TGTGCCAGCAGTATTTCCCGGACAGGGTACAATGAGCAGTTCTTC. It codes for CASSISRTGYNEQFF.

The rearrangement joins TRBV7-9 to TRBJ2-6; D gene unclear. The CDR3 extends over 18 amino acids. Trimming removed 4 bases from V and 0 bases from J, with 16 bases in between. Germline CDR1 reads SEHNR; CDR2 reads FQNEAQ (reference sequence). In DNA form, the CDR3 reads TGTGCCAGCAGCTCTATAGTGGGCTCGGGCTCTGGGGCCAACGTCCTGACTTTC. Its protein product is CASSSIVGSGSGANVLTF.